The T cell receptor (beta chain) under discussion was sequenced for a study of shared clonotypes between healthy human individuals. About this clone: Its antigen is unidentified.

Study-wide findings and caveats: Deeper or shallower sequencing was expected to change how clonotypes are shared among donors.

Germline lookup yields CDR1 SNHLY and CDR2 FYNNEI. Between the trimmed V and J ends, which lost 6 bases and 6 bases, there was a span of 13 bases. The CDR3 consists of 13 residues. The deep-level immunoSEQ assay was used. For each subset, genomic DNA was distributed in equal portions over several immunoSEQ plates. PCR replicates performed on unsorted PBMC used approximately 0.3 ug DNA, around 33,000 T cell genomes. Data came from immunoSEQ multiplex PCR; TCRdb stores just in-frame clones and leaves some out. The data contain 400,000 to 500,000 clones, 79% of them singletons. The sequenced material came from PBMCs. The chain links TRBV2 to TRBJ2-3, with unresolved D. The TCR sequence derives from a middle-aged woman in good health. Some clones in this sample may be carry-over from other donors' samples. The CDR3 nucleotides read TGTGCCAGCAGGCTCGAGATTGGGGATACGCAGTATTTT. It encodes CASRLEIGDTQYF.